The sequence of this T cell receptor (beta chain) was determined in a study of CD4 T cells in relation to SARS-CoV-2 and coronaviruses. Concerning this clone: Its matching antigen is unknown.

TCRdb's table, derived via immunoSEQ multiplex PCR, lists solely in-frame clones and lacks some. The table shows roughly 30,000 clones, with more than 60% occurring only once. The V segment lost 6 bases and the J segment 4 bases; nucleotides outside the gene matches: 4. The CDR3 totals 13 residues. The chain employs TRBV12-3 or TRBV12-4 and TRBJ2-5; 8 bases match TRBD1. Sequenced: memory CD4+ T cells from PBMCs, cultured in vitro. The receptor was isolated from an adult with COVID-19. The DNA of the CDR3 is TGTGCCAGCAGGGACGGACAGGGAGAGACCCAGTACTTC. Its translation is CASRDGQGETQYF.